These 25 T cell receptor beta chains originate from one sample sequenced in a study of T-cell memory formation after mild COVID-19. TCRdb redid the calling of the 5' RACE reads with MiXCR, one entry per CDR3 protein. This table holds about 350,000 distinct CDR3 sequences, about an eighth found once. Sequenced material: PBMCs or a T cell subset sorted from them (not recorded which). The receptors were sampled from a man aged 18 to 35 who had mild COVID-19 (a few samples of this study predate the infection). Cell type and time point are not known.

The chain is built from TRBV20-1 and TRBJ2-2; TRBD2 is a possible D gene (6 bases). The CDR3 is 16 amino acids. V dropped 0 bases and J dropped 6 bases, with 17 bases sitting between them. Per the germline V gene, CDR1 is DFQATT and CDR2 is SNEGSKA (reference sequence). CDR3 coding DNA: TGCAGTGCTAGAGATCGGAGGGGCGCTTCAGCCGGGGAGCTGTTTTTT. The encoded protein is CSARDRRGASAGELFF.

There are a few counts of this clonotype. This chain joins TRBV7-3 and TRBJ2-1; D gene unclear. Trimming stripped 1 base from V and 7 bases from J, with 8 bases between. The CDR3 sequence is 13 residues long. Germline lookup yields CDR1 SGHTA and CDR2 FQGTGA. This CDR3 is CASSLSSQNEQFF. The DNA for the CDR3 is TGTGCCAGCAGCTTAAGTTCTCAGAATGAGCAGTTCTTC.

The gene calls are TRBV30 and TRBJ1-2, with 8 nucleotides matching TRBD1. Germline loops: CDR1 GTSNPN, CDR2 SVGIG (reference sequence). After removal of 1 base from V and 3 bases from J, the junction contained 13 bases not matched to a gene. This CDR3 contains 17 residues. The CDR3 protein is CAWSGVARQGNYYGYTF. The CDR3 DNA is TGTGCCTGGAGTGGCGTGGCGCGACAGGGGAATTACTATGGCTACACCTTC.

This clonotype was seen a handful of times. The chain links TRBV20-1 to TRBJ1-4, with D possibly TRBD1 on 5 matching bases. Germline CDR1 and CDR2: DFQATT and SNEGSKA (reference sequence). The CDR3 loop spans 13 amino acids. V was clipped by 6 bases and J by 5 bases, with 13 bases between them. In nucleotides, the CDR3 is TGCAGTGCCAACCCGGGGGGAAATGAAAAACTGTTTTTT. It encodes CSANPGGNEKLFF.

This clonotype was observed a handful of times. The chain couples TRBV5-1 to TRBJ1-1; perhaps TRBD1 as D (6 bases). CDR1 is SGHRS and CDR2 is YFSETQ in the germline V gene. Trimming stripped 0 bases from V and 2 bases from J, with 11 bases between. This CDR3 has 15 residues. DNA of the CDR3: TGCGCCAGCAGCTTGGTAACAGGGCTTAACACTGAAGCTTTCTTT. Translation: CASSLVTGLNTEAFF.

This clonotype was observed once. J is TRBJ2-5 and V is TRBV12-5, with D perhaps matching TRBD1 (6 bases). The CDR3 extends over 14 amino acids. With 6 bases removed from V and 2 bases from J, the gap between germline ends came to 13 bases. The germline CDR1 and CDR2 sequences are LGHNT and FRNRAP. This chain's CDR3 is CASGGAAGQETQYF. CDR3 bases: TGTGCTAGTGGGGGGGCGGCAGGGCAAGAGACCCAGTACTTC.

This clonotype was counted many times. The chain recombines TRBV5-1 with TRBJ2-7; 8 nucleotides line up with TRBD1. CDR3 size: 15 residues. Germline V lookup: CDR1 SGHRS, CDR2 YFSETQ. With V trimmed by 4 bases and J by 2 bases, 8 bases remained unmatched. The CDR3 region is CASSPRQGLAYEQYF. The CDR3 bases are TGCGCCAGCAGCCCCAGACAGGGGTTAGCCTACGAGCAGTACTTC.

This clonotype was counted only a few times. The V call is TRBV7-2, the J call TRBJ2-3, with TRBD2 as a possible D gene (6 bases). The CDR3 covers 11 residues. The germline gives CDR1 SGHTA, CDR2 FQGNSA. Trimming took off 8 bases at V and 9 bases at J, with 12 bases between the two ends. The CDR3 here is CASFWGRTQYF. CDR3 nucleotides: TGTGCCAGCTTTTGGGGGAGGACGCAGTATTTT.

The V call is TRBV23-1, the J call TRBJ2-7, with D possibly matching TRBD2 (6 bases). TRBV23-1 is designated an ORF whose function remains uncertain. The CDR3 spans 17 residues. V was trimmed by 7 bases and J by 3 bases, leaving 25 bases between them. The CDR3 reads CASTPIPPVVGGYEQYF. The DNA for the CDR3 is TGCGCCAGCACCCCAATCCCCCCCGTAGTGGGGGGCTACGAGCAGTACTTC.

This clonotype was seen only a few times. The chain carries TRBV20-1 and TRBJ2-1, with TRBD1 identical over 7 bases. Losses at the gene ends were 0 bases for V and 4 bases for J; bases not matched to a gene: 9. The CDR3 covers 16 residues. CDR1 DFQATT and CDR2 SNEGSKA come from the germline V gene (reference sequence). DNA of the CDR3: TGCAGTGCTAGAGATTTGTTGGGACAGCCTTACAATGAGCAGTTCTTC. Translation: CSARDLLGQPYNEQFF.

This clonotype showed up just a few times. The genes are TRBV6-5 and TRBJ2-5, with 11 nucleotides matching TRBD2. There are 16 residues in the CDR3. V lost 6 bases to trimming and J lost 5 bases; unmatched junction nucleotides: 11. The V gene's germline CDR1 is MNHEY and CDR2 SVGAGI. Here the CDR3 DNA reads TGTGCCAGCAGCCCACTAGCGGGGGACTTCGGGGAGACCCAGTACTTC. Protein sequence: CASSPLAGDFGETQYF.

The chain has TRBV20-1 and TRBJ1-3, with 9 bases fitting TRBD1. V was pared by 3 bases and J by 2 bases, with 2 bases of the junction left unmatched. This CDR3 contains 14 residues. Per germline, CDR1 DFQATT and CDR2 SNEGSKA (reference sequence). The CDR3 bases are TGCAGTGCTAGCGGGACAGGGACTGGAAACACCATATATTTT. As protein: CSASGTGTGNTIYF.

This clonotype came up a few times. The gene calls are TRBV20-1 and TRBJ2-1; 15 bases align to TRBD2. The CDR3 has 16 amino acids. Germline CDR1 reads DFQATT; CDR2 reads SNEGSKA (reference sequence). CDR3 region: CSTLGTSGGLHNEQFF. Here the CDR3 DNA reads TGCAGCACCCTCGGGACTAGCGGGGGGCTACACAATGAGCAGTTCTTC.

The sample holds a few counts of this clonotype. The gene calls are TRBV6-5 and TRBJ1-1, with D hard to call. V was trimmed by 6 bases and J by 5 bases, leaving 13 bases between them. This CDR3 has 13 residues. Germline assignment: CDR1 MNHEY and CDR2 SVGAGI. The CDR3 here is CASRSPMGTEAFF. The CDR3 DNA reads as TGTGCCAGCAGGTCCCCCATGGGGACTGAAGCTTTCTTT.

The table lists this clonotype with a few counts. The gene calls are TRBV3-1 and TRBJ2-3; unclear D gene. This CDR3 is built from 14 residues. In germline, CDR1 is LGHDT, CDR2 YNNKEL (reference sequence). Trimming removed 0 bases at V and 4 bases at J, with 8 bases between. The CDR3: CASSQEVEADTQYF. The CDR3 DNA reads TGTGCCAGCAGCCAAGAGGTAGAGGCAGATACGCAGTATTTT.

The V gene is TRBV28, the J gene TRBJ2-7; the match to TRBD1 covers 8 bases. With V trimmed by 4 bases and J by 5 bases, 10 bases remained unmatched. The CDR3 runs to 15 residues. Germline lookup yields CDR1 MDHEN and CDR2 SYDVKM. CDR3 sequence reads: CASSSSSYRGDEQYV. The CDR3 bases are TGTGCCAGCAGTTCATCAAGCTACAGGGGGGACGAGCAGTACGTC.

This clonotype was counted only a few times. This rearrangement joins TRBV4-1 to TRBJ2-7, with D unclear. The CDR3 loop spans 14 amino acids. In germline, CDR1 is MGHRA, CDR2 YSYEKL. V dropped 3 bases and J dropped 5 bases, with 14 bases sitting between them. The CDR3 loop is CASSHGVLGHEQYF. The DNA for the CDR3 is TGCGCCAGCAGCCATGGGGTCCTGGGTCACGAGCAGTACTTC.

There are a few counts of this clonotype. The rearrangement joins TRBV11-2 to TRBJ2-7; D remains unclear. CDR3 length equals 14 residues. Germline-derived CDR1 and CDR2 are SGHAT and FQNNGV. Trimming removed 0 bases at V and 3 bases at J, with 9 bases between. In DNA, the CDR3 is TGTGCCAGCAGCTTAGATCGTCAGATCTACGAGCAGTACTTC. Translation: CASSLDRQIYEQYF.

The V gene is TRBV6-2 or TRBV6-3, the J gene TRBJ1-1; D is perhaps TRBD1 (6 bases). Germline-derived CDR1 and CDR2 are MNHEY and SVGEGT. CDR3 size: 14 residues. Trimming pared 6 bases from V and 2 bases from J, leaving 13 bases between. CDR3 bases: TGTGCCAGCAGCGTCGTACAGGGTAACACTGAAGCTTTCTTT. This translates into CASSVVQGNTEAFF.

V and J are TRBV21-1 and TRBJ1-1; TRBD1 is taken as the D call from the table, unchecked against the DNA. TRBV21-1 is shown as a pseudogene. The CDR3 is made up of 15 amino acids. The CDR3 bases are TGTGCCAGCAGCATGAGGGGACACATGAACACTGAAGCTTTCTTT. Translation: CASSMRGHMNTEAFF.

This chain links TRBV4-3 with TRBJ1-1; TRBD1 agrees at 8 bases. Germline assignment: CDR1 LGHNA and CDR2 YSLEER. The CDR3 is 16 amino acids. V lost 2 bases to trimming and J lost 6 bases; unmatched junction nucleotides: 11. CDR3 in amino acids: CASSQRTGLATPEAFF. In nucleotides, the CDR3 is TGCGCCAGCAGCCAAAGGACAGGGTTGGCGACCCCTGAAGCTTTCTTT.

This clonotype was counted between two and nine times. The chain employs TRBV7-9 and TRBJ1-2; weak D call: TRBD1 (5 bases). The CDR3 is 12 residues long. Trimming left V 7 bases short and J 6 bases short, with 12 bases between. From germline, CDR1 is SEHNR and CDR2 FQNEAQ (reference sequence). This CDR3 reads CASTRLGHGYTF. CDR3 coding DNA: TGTGCCAGCACCCGGTTGGGGCATGGCTACACCTTC.

This clonotype turned up a few times. This chain joins TRBV6-5 and TRBJ2-3; D is unclear. Trimming removed 4 bases at V and 8 bases at J, with 22 bases between. The CDR3 sequence is 16 residues long. Germline-derived CDR1 and CDR2 are MNHEY and SVGAGI. Written as DNA, the CDR3 is TGTGCCAGCAGTTTCGCGTCGACTGTCACGAAGGGTACGCAGTATTTT. This encodes CASSFASTVTKGTQYF.

V gene TRBV19 combines with J gene TRBJ2-5; D not certain. Between the trimmed V and J ends, which lost 4 bases and 2 bases, there was a span of 11 bases. There are 14 residues in the CDR3. Germline CDR1 LNHDA, CDR2 SQIVND (reference sequence). CDR3 nucleotide sequence: TGTGCCAGTAGTACCCAGGCGCCTCAAGAGACCCAGTACTTC. Its translation is CASSTQAPQETQYF.

This sequence joins TRBV5-1 and TRBJ2-2, with 11 bases that match TRBD1. CDR3 length: 15 residues. V lost 3 bases to trimming and J lost 7 bases; unmatched junction nucleotides: 5. In germline, CDR1 is SGHRS, CDR2 YFSETQ. The CDR3, as DNA: TGCGCCAGCAGCTACTGGACAGGGGGCGACGGGGAGCTGTTTTTT. Translated: CASSYWTGGDGELFF.